One sample yielded the 12 T cell receptor beta chains listed below, sequenced in a study of shared clonotypes between healthy human individuals. TCRdb's copy holds only in-frame clones and misses some; the assay was immunoSEQ multiplex PCR. The sample has approximately 330,000 clones; around 67% are singletons. The sequencing sample was made of memory CD4+ T cells sorted from blood. The subset here: CD45RA-negative fraction. These receptors all stem from a man aged 25 to 45 in good health.

J is TRBJ1-4 and V is TRBV5-1; D ambiguous. V lost 4 bases, J lost 8 bases, and 18 bases lay in between. The CDR3 contains 15 residues. CDR1 is SGHRS and CDR2 is YFSETQ in the germline V gene. The chain's CDR3 is CASSEGSRLVEKLFF. The CDR3 DNA reads as TGCGCCAGCAGCGAGGGATCTCGGCTCGTGGAAAAACTGTTTTTT.

This chain joins TRBV7-2 and TRBJ2-7; D ambiguous. Deletions cut 2 bases from V and 7 bases from J, with 12 bases between. The CDR3 length is 13 residues. Germline V gene data show CDR1 as SGHTA and CDR2 as FQGNSA. The CDR3 coding sequence is TGTGCCAGCAGCTTATATTTTTCCCTGGAGCAGTACTTC. Amino acids: CASSLYFSLEQYF. The complete variable domain, with remaining parts taken from reference TRBV7-2 and TRBJ2-7, reads GAGVSQSPSNKVTEKGKDVELRCDPISGHTALYWYRQSLGQGLEFLIYFQGNSAPDKSGLPSDRFSAERTGGSVSTLTIQRTQQEDSAVYLCASSLYFSLEQYFGPGTRLTVT.

This chain joins TRBV7-9 and TRBJ2-5; D is tentatively TRBD1 or TRBD2 (5 bases each). CDR1 and CDR2 (germline): SEHNR, FQNEAQ (reference sequence). CDR3 length equals 12 residues. Trimming cost V 5 bases and J 7 bases, with 11 bases left between them. CDR3 residues: CASSPEGRTQYF. The CDR3 DNA sequence: TGTGCCAGCAGCCCCGAGGGGCGGACCCAGTACTTC.

This chain links TRBV6-6 with TRBJ2-5; perhaps TRBD2 as D (5 bases). The closer fit of TRBJ2-7 to the DNA end suggests the J call may be wrong. There are 15 residues in the CDR3. CDR1 is MNHNY and CDR2 is SVGAGI in the germline V gene (reference sequence). The CDR3 DNA sequence: TGTGCCAGCAGTTACTCGAGAGGGATGGGCTTCGAGCAGTACTTC. This sequence encodes CASSYSRGMGFEQYF.

The chain is built from TRBV11-3 and TRBJ2-3; D possibly uses TRBD1 or TRBD2 (5 bases each). Germline CDR1 is SGHNT and CDR2 is YENEEA. V lost 5 bases, J lost 3 bases, and 12 bases lay in between. The CDR3 is made up of 14 amino acids. CDR3 in amino acids: CASSSGGSTDTQYF. The DNA for the CDR3 is TGTGCCAGCAGCAGTGGGGGTTCGACAGATACGCAGTATTTT.

This chain connects TRBV18 to TRBJ2-7; tentatively, D is TRBD1 (6 bases). There are 15 residues in the CDR3. Germline-derived CDR1 and CDR2 are KGHSH and LQKENI. V shed 4 bases and J shed 3 bases, with 16 bases lying between them. For the CDR3, the DNA is TGTGCCAGCTCACGTTCGGGACAAGGGTTCTACGAGCAGTACTTC. Amino acids: CASSRSGQGFYEQYF.

A few counts support this clone. J is TRBJ1-2 and V is TRBV19; D gene uncertain. Looked up from germline, CDR1 is LNHDA and CDR2 is SQIVND (reference sequence). The CDR3 length is 13 residues. V was clipped by 6 bases and J by 4 bases, with 12 bases between them. CDR3 nucleotides: TGTGCCAGTAGCTTTGGGGAGACCTATGGCTACACCTTC. Protein product: CASSFGETYGYTF.

The chain combines TRBV7-8 with TRBJ2-1; D not resolved. Per the germline V gene, CDR1 is SGHVS and CDR2 is FQNEAQ. The CDR3 is 15 amino acids. Trimming left V 5 bases short and J 3 bases short, with 14 bases between. CDR3 in DNA: TGTGCCAGCAGCCCCTCCGGTGCTAGCTACAATGAGCAGTTCTTC. It yields the protein CASSPSGASYNEQFF.

The rearrangement joins TRBV2 to TRBJ1-5; D perhaps matches TRBD1 (5 bases). The CDR3 has 15 amino acids. Germline lookup yields CDR1 SNHLY and CDR2 FYNNEI. V was pared by 6 bases and J by 1 base, with 13 bases between. The CDR3 DNA follows: TGTGCCAGCAGCCAACAGGCGGGGAGCAATCAGCCCCAGCATTTT. This translates into CASSQQAGSNQPQHF. Together with reference TRBV2 and TRBJ1-5, the CDR3 gives the full variable domain: EPEVTQTPSHQVTQMGQEVILRCVPISNHLYFYWYRQILGQKVEFLVSFYNNEISEKSEIFDDQFSVERPDGSNFTLKIRSTKLEDSAMYFCASSQQAGSNQPQHFGDGTRLSIL.

The gene calls are TRBV20-1 and TRBJ2-7; D unclear. With 7 bases removed from V and 3 bases from J, the gap between germline ends came to 10 bases. The germline gives CDR1 DFQATT, CDR2 SNEGSKA (reference sequence). The CDR3 totals 11 residues. The CDR3 loop is CSVRGDYEQYF. The CDR3 region has the DNA TGCAGTGTCCGCGGAGACTACGAGCAGTACTTC.

The genes are TRBV5-1 and TRBJ2-7, with TRBD1 matching over 7 bases. Germline CDR1 and CDR2: SGHRS and YFSETQ. The length of the CDR3 is 15 residues. J was trimmed by 4 bases and V by 0 bases; bases with no gene match: 7. The CDR3 protein is CASSLGDRARYEQYF. In DNA, the CDR3 is TGCGCCAGCAGCTTGGGAGACAGGGCGAGGTACGAGCAGTACTTC.

The table lists this clone with a few counts. The rearrangement joins TRBV11-2 to TRBJ2-7; D remains ambiguous. CDR3 length equals 15 residues. The germline V and J ends were trimmed by 3 bases and 2 bases, with 14 bases remaining between them. Germline assignment: CDR1 SGHAT and CDR2 FQNNGV. CDR3 coding DNA: TGTGCCAGCAGCTTCATTCCGGACCACACCTACGAGCAGTACTTC. Amino acids: CASSFIPDHTYEQYF.